The T cell receptor (beta chain) described here comes from a study of T cells in Graves' hyperthyroidism and ophthalmopathy (dated by TCRdb to about 2019). About the full investigation: Peripheral blood was collected at initial diagnosis, before any treatment. To identify distinguishing TCR V-J signatures, a discovery cohort of around 100 patients was used, comprising 43 with Graves' ophthalmopathy and 55 to 65 with stable Graves' hyperthyroidism. An independent validation cohort of fewer than 20 hyperthyroidism patients and 17 patients who later progressed to ophthalmopathy tested prospective prediction of ophthalmopathy. The approximately 97 discovery patients were randomly divided into training and test sets at a 7:3 ratio. In about 6 Graves' hyperthyroidism patients, the study also compared T-cell repertoires from thyroid tissue with T-cell repertoires from blood. After sampling, hyperthyroidism patients received methimazole starting at 30 mg daily, and ophthalmopathy patients received high-dose intravenous methylprednisolone. TCR Vbeta CDR3 sequencing of approximately 140 peripheral blood samples (about 45 ophthalmopathy, approximately 80 hyperthyroidism and some 17 progressor patients) is reported in the paper.

A patient counted as having stable Graves' hyperthyroidism if no progression to ophthalmopathy occurred over 18 months of follow-up. Hyperthyroidism patients were newly diagnosed, with disease duration under 2 months, and aged 18 to 65 years. Patients with uncontrolled infections, other autoimmune diseases, pregnancy or lactation were excluded. Diagnoses relied on clinical symptoms, serum thyroxine and TRAb, thyroid ultrasound and orbital computed tomography. Ficoll-Paque density gradient centrifugation was used to isolate PBMCs from approximately 10 ml of fresh peripheral blood. Trizol reagent was used to extract total RNA, and RNA quality was then checked on an Agilent 2100 Bioanalyzer. Summary of the overall study and its limitations: In validation, the model predicted progression to ophthalmopathy with approximately 71% sensitivity and about 72% specificity, a median of 6.5 months before onset. No statistical method was used to fix the sample size in advance, and group allocation was not hidden from the investigators. Ophthalmopathy was separated from stable hyperthyroidism by a 13 V-J signature model, with just over 85% sensitivity and 81% to 82% specificity obtained in cross-validation and 80%/75% obtained in testing. Most expanded thyroid clonotypes (frequency above 0.001) were also found in blood, which suggests that blood repertoires may mirror thyroid immune responses.

With respect to this clonotype: Its target antigen remains unknown. No quality values exist for individual bases; no much larger clone is one base distant.

The V and J ends are trimmed by 6 bases and 4 bases, leaving 15 bases between them. The germline V gene (reference sequence) specifies DFQATT as CDR1 and SNEGSKA as CDR2. Including the terminal cysteine and phenylalanine, the CDR3 comprises 13 residues. The retained sequence is limited to the CDR3, 39 bases, with the frame set at the first base. TCR beta CDR3 regions were amplified from RNA transcripts. The first round of RT-PCR for the TCR CDR3 was performed with the HTBI primer set and the Qiagen OneStep RT-PCR kit. A second multiplex PCR round built the libraries, followed by size selection and purification. Sequencing of the libraries was done on an Illumina HiSeq2000 using paired-end 100 bp reads. In the original analysis: SOAPnuke was used to process the raw data, removing reads that contained adapters or uncalled bases, had a mean Phred below 15, or lacked an exact match to the constant primer or identifier. COPE v1.2.5 was used to merge high-quality paired reads, and clonotypes were defined as unique nucleotide sequences. MiTCR v1.1 was used to align clonotypes to the IMGT TRBV, TRBD and TRBJ reference segments. The analysis included only V-J combinations with a frequency above 0.0001, which together covered roughly 99% of the repertoires. A TCS score was defined as the ratio between F50 (clonal expansion) and ExV (chaos), using BLOSUM62-based TCRdist between CDR3 peptides within each V-J. Welch's t-statistics and random forest reduced around 550 V-J features to about 13, which were used in a naive Bayes classifier (R e1071). TCRdb reprocessing: public reads trimmed at Q25 with fastp, clones called with MiXCR, in-frame beta chains kept. Entries that share a CDR3 protein sequence are merged under the most common genes and DNA. In this record, the V and J calls reflect TCRdb's handling and not the investigators' own analysis. This sample holds around 340,000 distinct CDR3 sequences; about 21% were observed only once. The ten largest clones capture 50% to 65% of the sample.

This sequence was found in a woman aged 45-65 years with Graves' hyperthyroidism. The sample was blood. The chain joins TRBV20-1 to TRBJ2-5, with the D assignment possibly TRBD1 or TRBD2, given 5 matching bases for each. The CDR3: CSASWGRGETQYF. The DNA sequence reads TGCAGTGCCTCATGGGGGAGAGGAGAGACCCAGTACTTC.